This T cell receptor beta chain was observed in a study of blood T cells in healthy people across ages. Looking at the study overall: Roughly one uniquely barcoded beta molecule per two T cells was captured. Overall study findings and caveats: Diversity figures derived from one million T cells were judged to underestimate the true value.

Sample-barcoded 5' priming and a J-beta primer mix drove a second PCR of roughly 6 to 12 cycles. TCRdb fed the 5' RACE reads into MiXCR, producing one record per CDR3 protein. The repertoire holds about 640,000 distinct CDR3 sequences, with approximately 50% as singletons. The CDR3 length is 14 residues. Germline CDR1 is SGHRS and CDR2 is YFSETQ. V lost 4 bases to trimming and J lost 4 bases, with 12 bases between them. Worth noting for this clonotype: What it recognizes is unknown.

Donors were healthy Caucasian individuals from Russia aged about 6 to 95. The receptor comes from a man aged 60 to 75 in good health. J is TRBJ2-1 and V is TRBV5-1; possible D gene TRBD1, 6 bases. Specimen: blood. The CDR3 protein is CASSDTGLYNEQFF. CDR3 sequence (DNA): TGCGCCAGCAGCGATACAGGGTTATACAATGAGCAGTTCTTC.